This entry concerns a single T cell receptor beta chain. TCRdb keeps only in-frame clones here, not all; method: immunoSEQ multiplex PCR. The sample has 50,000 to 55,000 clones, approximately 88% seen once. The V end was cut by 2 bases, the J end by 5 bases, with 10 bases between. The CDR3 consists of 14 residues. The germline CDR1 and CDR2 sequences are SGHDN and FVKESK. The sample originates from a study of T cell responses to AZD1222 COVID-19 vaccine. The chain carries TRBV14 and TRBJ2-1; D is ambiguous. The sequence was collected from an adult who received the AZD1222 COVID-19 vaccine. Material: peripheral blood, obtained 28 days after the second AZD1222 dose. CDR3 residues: CASSQRLFNNEQFF. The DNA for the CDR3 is TGTGCCAGCAGCCAACGACTCTTCAACAATGAGCAGTTCTTC.